The rows below give T cell receptor beta chains drawn from one sample of a study of cytomegalovirus exposure and HLA in healthy donors. The table came from immunoSEQ multiplex PCR; TCRdb's copy has only in-frame clones and leaves some out. The sample lists 110,000 to 150,000 clones, about 81% occurring once. Sequenced sample: PBMCs. The receptor source for this set is a man in his thirties or forties in good health and CMV-seronegative. Both conserved end residues are part of each CDR3. The D gene is left open where the match is weak.

D gene: TRBD2
V gene: TRBV29-1
CDR3 protein: CSVGIAGVYNEQFF

D gene: NA
V gene: TRBV10-3
CDR3 protein: CAISEQGDTEAFF

D gene: TRBD2
V gene: TRBV2
CDR3 protein: CASSRLARETQYF

D gene: NA
V gene: TRBV19
CDR3 protein: CASSGGLHPSYNEQFF

D gene: NA
V gene: TRBV4-2
CDR3 protein: CASSQPTGSANTEAFF

D gene: NA
V gene: TRBV28
CDR3 protein: CASSFGPYEQYF

D gene: TRBD1
V gene: TRBV30
CDR3 protein: CAWSAPLPQGPGNGYTF

D gene: TRBD1
V gene: TRBV4-2
CDR3 protein: CASSSLGQGNTEAFF

D gene: TRBD1
V gene: TRBV7-8
CDR3 protein: CASSFGTADRTYEQYF

D gene: TRBD1
V gene: TRBV27
CDR3 protein: CASSFGQGAAYEQYF

D gene: NA
V gene: TRBV6-1
CDR3 protein: CASDTPAKNIQYF

D gene: TRBD1
V gene: TRBV19
CDR3 protein: CASSMRDRAYEQYF

D gene: NA
V gene: TRBV10-3
CDR3 protein: CAIRDDSNQPQHF

D gene: NA
V gene: TRBV11-3
CDR3 protein: CASSSQGGPEAFF

D gene: NA
V gene: TRBV19
CDR3 protein: CASSIGDTYEQYF

D gene: NA
V gene: TRBV7-9
CDR3 protein: CASSPLGDSNQPQHF

D gene: NA
V gene: TRBV19
CDR3 protein: CASSVTGGVVNVLTF

D gene: NA
V gene: TRBV2
CDR3 protein: CASSEGLKAFF

D gene: NA
V gene: TRBV6-1
CDR3 protein: CASSDRDKLNTEAFF

D gene: NA
V gene: TRBV5-1
CDR3 protein: CASSLYGNEQYF

D gene: NA
V gene: TRBV21-1
CDR3 protein: CASSKERGREWFGETQYF

D gene: TRBD2
V gene: TRBV2
CDR3 protein: CASSLSGGSYEQYF

D gene: TRBD1
V gene: TRBV5-4
CDR3 protein: CASSLSLTGKAEAFF

D gene: NA
V gene: TRBV27
CDR3 protein: CASSLYPRRWGYTF

D gene: NA
V gene: TRBV19
CDR3 protein: CASSDPGTRVGSAFF

D gene: TRBD2
V gene: TRBV11-2
CDR3 protein: CASSSGTSGRRNEQYF

D gene: TRBD2
V gene: TRBV5-1
CDR3 protein: CASSIREGDTQYF

D gene: NA
V gene: TRBV5-1
CDR3 protein: CASSPQPTSGEAFF

D gene: TRBD1
V gene: TRBV19
CDR3 protein: CASRNRGRPREKLFF

D gene: NA
V gene: TRBV5-1
CDR3 protein: CASSWTDSSYNEQFF

D gene: NA
V gene: TRBV19
CDR3 protein: CASSPQSGTIKPQHF

D gene: TRBD2
V gene: TRBV7-8
CDR3 protein: CASSLAVGGGSGRSHNEQFF

D gene: NA
V gene: TRBV6-6
CDR3 protein: CASAGQDHGYTF

D gene: NA
V gene: TRBV11-3
CDR3 protein: CASSLDGGVEQYF

D gene: NA
V gene: TRBV6-5
CDR3 protein: CASSYAGANIQYF

D gene: TRBD1
V gene: TRBV5-1
CDR3 protein: CASSTMGQGASNEQFF

D gene: TRBD1
V gene: TRBV2
CDR3 protein: CASTVDRQGATDTQYF

D gene: TRBD1
V gene: TRBV2
CDR3 protein: CASRRGPDQPQHF

D gene: NA
V gene: TRBV2
CDR3 protein: CASKNQGSENSQYF

D gene: TRBD1
V gene: TRBV27
CDR3 protein: CASSPTDREVKKLFF

D gene: TRBD2
V gene: TRBV5-8
CDR3 protein: CASSLDGGRITDTQYF

D gene: TRBD2
V gene: TRBV28
CDR3 protein: CASSYFSGGAGGEQYF